This TCR beta chain was retrieved from a study of shared clonotypes between healthy human individuals. Study-wide background: CD4 naive cells filled three plates per donor, CD4 memory three, CD8 naive two and CD8 memory one.

Naive CD8 cells comprised CD45RO-negative, CCR7-positively selected cells, excluding terminally differentiated effector memory CD45RA+ cells. None of the donors, who were healthy HIV-negative adults, had recently had acute infections or vaccinations. The protocol was immunoSEQ multiplex PCR, while the TCRdb copy is restricted to in-frame clones and leaves out a portion. The sample has about 870,000 clones, more than 85% seen once. This clonotype originated in a man under 40 in good health. Sequencing used naive CD8+ T cells sorted from blood.

CDR3 DNA: TGTGCCAGCAGCTTAACGGGGGGCGTTACCTACGAGCAGTACTTC. This gives the protein CASSLTGGVTYEQYF. The V gene is TRBV7-3, the J gene TRBJ2-7; possibly TRBD1 or TRBD2 for D (6 bases each). The V gene lost 0 bases and the J gene lost 2 bases, with 11 bases spanning the gap. The germline gives CDR1 SGHTA, CDR2 FQGTGA. This CDR3 contains 15 residues.